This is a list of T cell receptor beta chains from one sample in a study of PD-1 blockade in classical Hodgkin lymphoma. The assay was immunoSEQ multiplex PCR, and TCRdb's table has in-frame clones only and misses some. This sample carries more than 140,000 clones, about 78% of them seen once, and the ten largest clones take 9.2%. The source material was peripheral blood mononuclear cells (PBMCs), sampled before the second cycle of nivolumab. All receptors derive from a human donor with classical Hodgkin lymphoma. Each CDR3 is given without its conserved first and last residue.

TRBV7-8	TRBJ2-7	ASSSRTQGGAEQY
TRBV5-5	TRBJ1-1	ASSHPWTDMNTEAF
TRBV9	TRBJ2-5	ASSVGGTQETQY
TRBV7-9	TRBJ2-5	ASSAWSLAGGWETQY
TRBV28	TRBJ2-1	ASSFRTAKF
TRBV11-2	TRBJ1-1	ASSPRTGAMADTEAF
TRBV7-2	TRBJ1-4	ASSQAQTNEKLF
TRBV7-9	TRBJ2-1	ASSTNYNEQF
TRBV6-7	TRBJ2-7	ASSLGGVSYEQY
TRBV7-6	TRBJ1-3	ASSLVGVGNTIY
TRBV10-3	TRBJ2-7	ATGTGYNSYEQY
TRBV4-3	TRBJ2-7	ASSQDSPGAYEQY
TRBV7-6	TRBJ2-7	ASSPRRGREQY
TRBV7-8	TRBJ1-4	ASSLGTPNEKLF
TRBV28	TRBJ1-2	ASSFTNGYT
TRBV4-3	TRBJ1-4	ASSHDRGGEKLF
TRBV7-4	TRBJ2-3	ASSLGWACTDTQY
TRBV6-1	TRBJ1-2	ASSDRQFYGYT
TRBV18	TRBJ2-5	ASSLGQSETQY
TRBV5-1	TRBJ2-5	ATSRGRGETQY
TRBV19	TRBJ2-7	ASSMGLAGGEQY
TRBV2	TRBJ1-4	ASSAGSEKLF
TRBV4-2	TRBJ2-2	ASSPQYLQRNTGELF
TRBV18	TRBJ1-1	ASSMARGDLIRYPNTEAF
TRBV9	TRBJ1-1	ASSGDTEATEAF
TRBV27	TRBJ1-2	ASSPWTANYGYT
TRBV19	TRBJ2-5	ASSMASGGQETQY
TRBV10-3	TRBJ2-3	AISEGQGDLWSTYTDTQY
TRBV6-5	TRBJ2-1	ASSSPGQGKEDEQF
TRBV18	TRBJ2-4	ASSPGEFVLAKNIQY
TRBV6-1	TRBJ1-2	ASSAGVGAANYGYT
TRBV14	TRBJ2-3	ASSQDRVTDTQY
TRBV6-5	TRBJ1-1	ASSSGRTAF
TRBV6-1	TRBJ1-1	ASSPNMNTEAF
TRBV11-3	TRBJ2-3	ASSPGGGFSTDTQY
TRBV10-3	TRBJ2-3	AISERAGVTDTQY
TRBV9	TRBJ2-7	ASSVGLLPYEQY
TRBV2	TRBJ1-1	ASSEEAAEAF
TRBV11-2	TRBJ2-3	ASAKTGTSTDTQY
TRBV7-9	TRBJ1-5	ASSLVGDNQPQH
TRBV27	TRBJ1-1	AITKLNTEAF
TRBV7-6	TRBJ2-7	ASSLWGAEQY
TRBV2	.	ASSERLSSYEQY
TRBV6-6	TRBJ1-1	ASSYGGPGTEAF